Below are 24 T cell receptor beta chains sequenced from a single sample in a study of blood T cell repertoires in COVID-19. Profiling relied on immunoSEQ multiplex PCR, and the TCRdb table lists in-frame clones only, not all of them. The sample comprises under 250,000 clones, 84% of which are singletons, and roughly 1.4% rests with the top ten. The sequenced sample was peripheral blood. These TCRs come from a woman in her forties who had recovered from COVID-19.

The J gene is TRBJ2-2, the V gene TRBV7-3, with no clear D. CDR1 is SGHTA and CDR2 is FQGTGA in the germline V gene. The CDR3 has 14 amino acids. Trimming shortened V by 1 base and J by 4 bases, and 7 bases separated the two germline ends. In DNA, the CDR3 is TGTGCCAGCAGCTTAATCCCTACCACCGGGGAGCTGTTTTTT. Translated: CASSLIPTTGELFF. The full variable domain, with the rest looked up from reference TRBV7-3 and TRBJ2-2, is GAGVSQTPSNKVTEKGKYVELRCDPISGHTALYWYRQSLGQGPEFLIYFQGTGAADDSGLPNDRFFAVRPEGSVSTLKIQRTERGDSAVYLCASSLIPTTGELFFGEGSRLTVL.

The chain links TRBV2 to TRBJ1-2, with 7 nucleotides matching TRBD1. This CDR3 is built from 18 residues. The germline CDR1 and CDR2 sequences are SNHLY and FYNNEI. V lost 4 bases to trimming and J lost 0 bases; unmatched junction nucleotides: 14. The chain's CDR3 is CASSVTQYRGPSNYGYTF. Here the CDR3 DNA reads TGTGCCAGCAGTGTAACACAATACAGGGGACCCTCTAACTATGGCTACACCTTC.

The V call is TRBV15, the J call TRBJ2-7; D is perhaps TRBD1 (6 bases). V lost 5 bases and J lost 10, with 15 bases in between. The CDR3 sequence is 12 residues long. Germline CDR1 reads LNHNV; CDR2 reads YYDKDF (reference sequence). The CDR3 coding sequence is TGTGCCACCAGCGGAGTAACAGGGTATCAGTACTTC. Translation: CATSGVTGYQYF.

The rearrangement links TRBV7-8 to TRBJ1-2, with TRBD1 as a possible D gene (5 bases). V lost 2 bases and J lost 8, with 18 bases in between. Germline V lookup: CDR1 SGHVS, CDR2 FQNEAQ. The CDR3 runs 15 residues. CDR3 sequence (DNA): TGTGCCAGCAGCTTAAATGTCGGGACTTACGACGGCTACACCTTC. It yields the protein CASSLNVGTYDGYTF. Full variable domain (outside the CDR3, taken from reference TRBV7-8 and TRBJ1-2): GAGVSQSPRYKVAKRGQDVALRCDPISGHVSLFWYQQALGQGPEFLTYFQNEAQLDKSGLPSDRFFAERPEGSVSTLKIQRTQQEDSAVYLCASSLNVGTYDGYTFGSGTRLTVV.

The chain carries TRBV30 and TRBJ1-5; unclear D gene. V was shortened by 5 bases and J by 4 bases, with 9 bases between the two germline ends. This CDR3 region has 12 residues. The germline V gene encodes CDR1 GTSNPN and CDR2 SVGIG (reference sequence). The CDR3 DNA sequence: TGTGCCTGGGGAAGGACTAATCAGCCCCAGCATTTT. It encodes CAWGRTNQPQHF.

V is TRBV19 and J is TRBJ2-2, with D unresolved. The V gene lost 8 bases and the J gene lost 4 bases, with 11 bases spanning the gap. Germline V gene sequence: CDR1 LNHDA, CDR2 SQIVND (reference sequence). CDR3 length: 13 residues. The CDR3 loop reads CASCRVSTGELFF. The CDR3 bases are TGTGCCAGTTGCCGGGTTAGCACCGGGGAGCTGTTTTTT.

The chain recombines TRBV19 with TRBJ2-2; D remains unclear. V was trimmed by 3 bases and J by 4 bases, leaving 21 bases between them. CDR1 LNHDA and CDR2 SQIVND come from the germline V gene (reference sequence). The CDR3 runs 18 residues. CDR3 sequence reads: CASSIRLSRLPGTGELFF. The CDR3, as DNA: TGTGCCAGTAGTATTCGATTGTCCAGGCTCCCAGGCACCGGGGAGCTGTTTTTT. The full variable domain, its missing parts supplied by reference TRBV19 and TRBJ2-2, is DGGITQSPKYLFRKEGQNVTLSCEQNLNHDAMYWYRQDPGQGLRLIYYSQIVNDFQKGDIAEGYSVSREKKESFPLTVTSAQKNPTAFYLCASSIRLSRLPGTGELFFGEGSRLTVL.

The chain couples TRBV19 to TRBJ2-1; TRBD2 aligns across 9 bases. V trimming: 9 bases; J trimming: 6 bases; junction bases outside the gene matches: 12. The CDR3 runs to 15 residues. In germline, CDR1 is LNHDA, CDR2 SQIVND (reference sequence). The CDR3 here is CASTNLAGGRNEQFF. CDR3 DNA: TGTGCCAGCACCAACTTGGCGGGGGGGCGCAATGAGCAGTTCTTC.

This chain joins TRBV24-1 and TRBJ1-2; no clear D gene. Germline V gives CDR1 KGHDR, CDR2 SFDVKD. V was trimmed by 5 bases and J by 1 base, leaving 10 bases between them. This CDR3 is built from 14 residues. The CDR3 reads CATSGASNNYGYTF. The CDR3 DNA reads as TGTGCCACCAGTGGGGCCAGCAATAACTATGGCTACACCTTC.

This chain uses TRBV5-1 with TRBJ2-5, with D maybe TRBD1 (5 bases). The CDR3 is 15 amino acids. The ends were cut back, 4 bases at V and 2 bases at J, with 15 bases in the middle. Germline V lookup: CDR1 SGHRS, CDR2 YFSETQ. The CDR3 DNA reads as TGCGCCAGCAGCCTAAACAGGAATTCGCAAGAGACCCAGTACTTC. Translation: CASSLNRNSQETQYF.

The chain employs TRBV10-3 and TRBJ2-7, with 10 positions matching TRBD1. With 6 bases clipped from V and 0 bases from J, the junction kept 17 bases outside the gene matches. Germline V gives CDR1 ENHRY, CDR2 SYGVKD. The CDR3 consists of 19 residues. Here the CDR3 reads CAISGSPGTGDRSSYEQYF. The CDR3 nucleotides read TGTGCCATCAGCGGAAGCCCCGGGACAGGGGACCGGAGCTCCTACGAGCAGTACTTC.

The chain uses TRBV7-2 and TRBJ2-7; 9 nucleotides agree with TRBD1. The germline V gene encodes CDR1 SGHTA and CDR2 FQGNSA. J was trimmed by 3 bases and V by 6 bases; bases with no gene match: 6. The CDR3 sequence is 14 residues long. In DNA, the CDR3 is TGTGCCAGCAGAGAGACAGGGGGTCGCTACGAGCAGTACTTC. This codes for CASRETGGRYEQYF.

This sequence joins TRBV5-1 and TRBJ1-5; no firm D call. Germline lookup yields CDR1 SGHRS and CDR2 YFSETQ. There are 13 residues in the CDR3. The V end lost 0 bases, the J end lost 9 bases, and 10 bases lay between the germline ends. The CDR3 loop reads CASSLAGSWPQHF. DNA for the CDR3: TGCGCCAGCAGCTTGGCCGGTTCGTGGCCCCAGCATTTT.

This clone was observed once. CDR3 region: CASTRGPPGNTIYF. In DNA, the CDR3 is TGTGCCAGCACCCGCGGGCCACCTGGAAACACCATATATTTT. The chain recombines TRBV28 with TRBJ1-3; D not resolved. The length of the CDR3 is 14 residues. Trimming left V 7 bases short and J 2 bases short, with 12 bases between. Germline CDR1 reads MDHEN; CDR2 reads SYDVKM.

The chain has TRBV28 and TRBJ1-5; TRBD1 is a possible D gene (6 bases). Germline V gives CDR1 MDHEN, CDR2 SYDVKM. V lost 7 bases to trimming and J lost 1 base, with 17 bases between them. CDR3 length: 16 residues. The CDR3 DNA follows: TGTGCCAGCATGGGGGGGGCTCTGGCAAGCAATCAGCCCCAGCATTTT. Protein product: CASMGGALASNQPQHF.

This clone has only a few counts. In DNA, the CDR3 is TGCAGCGTTGGACAGGACTATGGCTACACCTTC. Its translation: CSVGQDYGYTF. V is TRBV29-1 and J is TRBJ1-2; possible D gene TRBD1, 6 bases. V gave up 4 bases and J gave up 3 bases, with 6 bases separating them. In germline, CDR1 is SQVTM, CDR2 ANQGSEA. CDR3 size: 11 residues.

The genes are TRBV5-1 and TRBJ2-1; 7 bases are a match to TRBD1. Trimming took 6 bases from V and 2 from J; bases not matched to a gene: 5. Germline CDR1 and CDR2: SGHRS and YFSETQ. The CDR3 spans 14 residues. The CDR3 reads CASTRQGPYNEQFF. CDR3 coding DNA: TGCGCCAGCACCCGACAGGGCCCCTACAATGAGCAGTTCTTC.

This rearrangement joins TRBV9 to TRBJ1-1; 7 positions agree with TRBD1. With V trimmed by 4 bases and J by 0 bases, 6 bases remained unmatched. CDR3 size: 15 residues. Germline CDR1 SGDLS, CDR2 YYNGEE. The chain's CDR3 is CASSPRQGMNTEAFF. The CDR3 nucleotides read TGTGCCAGCAGCCCGAGACAGGGTATGAACACTGAAGCTTTCTTT.

The CDR3: CASSRPGQSTGELFF. In nucleotides, the CDR3 is TGTGCCAGCAGCAGACCGGGACAGAGCACCGGGGAGCTGTTTTTT. The V call is TRBV7-8, the J call TRBJ2-2, with 7 nucleotides matching TRBD1. Losses at the gene ends were 5 bases for V and 4 bases for J; bases not matched to a gene: 7. This CDR3 region has 15 residues. Germline-derived CDR1 and CDR2 are SGHVS and FQNEAQ.

This chain links TRBV28 with TRBJ1-5; D uncertain. The CDR3 contains 16 residues. CDR1 is MDHEN, CDR2 SYDVKM, per germline. V gave up 4 bases and J gave up 2 bases, with 15 bases separating them. CDR3 sequence (DNA): TGTGCCAGCAGTTCCCGGAGGAGAGGCGGCAATCAGCCCCAGCATTTT. Its protein is CASSSRRRGGNQPQHF.

The chain is built from TRBV9 and TRBJ1-6; TRBD1 aligns across 7 bases. CDR3 length equals 14 residues. Losses at the gene ends were 5 bases for V and 5 bases for J; bases not matched to a gene: 4. CDR1 and CDR2 (germline): SGDLS, YYNGEE. CDR3: CASRSGTDNSPLHF. CDR3 DNA: TGTGCCAGCAGGTCGGGGACAGATAATTCACCCCTCCACTTT.

The chain's CDR3 is CASSRGESAQPQHF. CDR3 DNA: TGTGCCAGCAGCAGGGGGGAGTCCGCGCAGCCCCAGCATTTT. This chain uses TRBV6-5 with TRBJ1-5; 7 bases map to TRBD1. The J segment lost 7 bases and the V segment lost 6 bases, leaving 9 bases of the junction unmatched. The CDR3 length is 14 residues. Per germline, CDR1 MNHEY and CDR2 SVGAGI.

The CDR3 reads CASSLGQDYGYTF. As DNA, the CDR3 is TGTGCCAGCAGCCTCGGACAGGACTATGGCTACACCTTC. V and J are TRBV11-2 and TRBJ1-2; 7 bases line up with TRBD1. Germline V gives CDR1 SGHAT, CDR2 FQNNGV. Trimming at V came to 5 bases and at J to 3 bases, leaving 3 bases not matched to a gene. This CDR3 contains 13 residues. Variable domain in full (rest from reference TRBV11-2 and TRBJ1-2): EAGVAQSPRYKIIEKRQSVAFWCNPISGHATLYWYQQILGQGPKLLIQFQNNGVVDDSQLPKDRFSAERLKGVDSTLKIQPAKLEDSAVYLCASSLGQDYGYTFGSGTRLTVV.

This chain links TRBV7-6 with TRBJ2-2; 7 nucleotides match TRBD2. The junction had 5 bases not matched to a gene; V was cut back by 1 base and J by 0 bases. The germline gives CDR1 SGHVS, CDR2 FNYEAQ. The CDR3 has 17 amino acids. CDR3 in amino acids: CASSLGPSGANTGELFF. CDR3 sequence (DNA): TGTGCCAGCAGCTTAGGCCCAAGCGGGGCGAACACCGGGGAGCTGTTTTTT.